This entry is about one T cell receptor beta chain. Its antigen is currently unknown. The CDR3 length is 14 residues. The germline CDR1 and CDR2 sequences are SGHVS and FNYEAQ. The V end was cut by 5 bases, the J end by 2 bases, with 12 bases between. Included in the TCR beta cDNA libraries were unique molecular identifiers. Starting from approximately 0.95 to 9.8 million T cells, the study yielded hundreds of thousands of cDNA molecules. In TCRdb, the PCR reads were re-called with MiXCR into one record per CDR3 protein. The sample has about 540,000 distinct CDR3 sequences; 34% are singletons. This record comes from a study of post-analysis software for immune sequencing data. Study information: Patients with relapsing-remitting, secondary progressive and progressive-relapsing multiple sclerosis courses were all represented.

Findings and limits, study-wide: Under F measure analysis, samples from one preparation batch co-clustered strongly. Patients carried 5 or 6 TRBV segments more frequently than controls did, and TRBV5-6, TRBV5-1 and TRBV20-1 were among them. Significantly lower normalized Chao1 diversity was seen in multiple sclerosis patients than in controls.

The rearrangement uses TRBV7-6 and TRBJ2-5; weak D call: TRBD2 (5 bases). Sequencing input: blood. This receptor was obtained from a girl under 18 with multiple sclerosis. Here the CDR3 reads CASSQQLGQETQYF. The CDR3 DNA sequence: TGTGCCAGCAGCCAACAACTAGGGCAAGAGACCCAGTACTTC.